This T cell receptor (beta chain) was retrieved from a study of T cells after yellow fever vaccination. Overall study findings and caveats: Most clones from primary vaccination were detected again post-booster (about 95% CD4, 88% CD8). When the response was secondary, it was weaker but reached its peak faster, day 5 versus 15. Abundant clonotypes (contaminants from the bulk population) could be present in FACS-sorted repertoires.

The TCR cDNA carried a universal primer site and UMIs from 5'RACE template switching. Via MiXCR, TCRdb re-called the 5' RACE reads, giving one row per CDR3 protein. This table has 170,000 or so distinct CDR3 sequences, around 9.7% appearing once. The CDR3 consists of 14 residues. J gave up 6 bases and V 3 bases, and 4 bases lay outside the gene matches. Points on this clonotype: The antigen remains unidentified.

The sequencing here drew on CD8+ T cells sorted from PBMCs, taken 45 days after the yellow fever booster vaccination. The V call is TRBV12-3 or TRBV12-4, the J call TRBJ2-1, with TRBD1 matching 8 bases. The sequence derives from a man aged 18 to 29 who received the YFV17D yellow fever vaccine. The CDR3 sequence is CASSFGQGLNEQFF. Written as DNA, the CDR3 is TGTGCCAGCAGTTTCGGACAGGGACTCAATGAGCAGTTCTTC.